A selection of T cell receptor beta chains follows, all from one sample in a study of PD-1 blockade in mismatch repair-deficient tumors. Their specific antigens are unknown. TCRdb's copy holds only in-frame clones and misses some; the assay was immunoSEQ multiplex PCR. The sample has about 15,000 clones, approximately 86% seen once. The material sequenced was cells cultured in vitro, taken from a patient treated with pembrolizumab. All receptors come from an adult with mismatch repair-deficient cancer. The CDR3 runs from the conserved cysteine through the conserved F or W. Fields, in order: clone size, CDR3 length, V gene, J gene, D gene, CDR3 protein, CDR3 DNA. D genes are given only for firm matches. Size is stated for part of the rows, as once, few or many counts, or as a class when the clone is expanded.

-	15	TRBV19	TRBJ2-3	TRBD2	CASSTPSGVTDTQYF	TGTGCCAGTAGTACCCCTAGCGGGGTGACAGATACGCAGTATTTT
few	14	TRBV18	TRBJ2-7	-	CASSPVTNSYEQYF	TGTGCCAGCTCACCGGTGACAAACTCCTACGAGCAGTACTTC
-	16	TRBV7-7	TRBJ2-2	TRBD2	CASSRGLAGLKGELFF	TGTGCCAGCAGCCGAGGACTAGCGGGACTAAAGGGGGAGCTGTTTTTT
-	13	TRBV27	TRBJ2-7	-	CASSLARSYEQYF	TGTGCCAGCAGTTTAGCCCGCTCCTACGAGCAGTACTTC
-	11	TRBV2	TRBJ2-1	-	CASSEGYEQFF	TGTGCCAGCAGTGAAGGATACGAGCAGTTCTTC
-	16	TRBV7-9	TRBJ2-7	TRBD2	CASSLDPGTRTYEQYF	TGTGCCAGCAGCTTAGATCCGGGGACTAGGACCTACGAGCAGTACTTC
-	16	TRBV5-1	TRBJ2-2	TRBD1	CASSLGTGSSTGELFF	TGCGCCAGCAGCTTAGGGACAGGGAGTAGCACCGGGGAGCTGTTTTTT
-	12	TRBV5-1	TRBJ2-3	-	CASSFSTDTQYF	TGCGCCAGCAGCTTTAGCACAGATACGCAGTATTTT
-	15	TRBV6-5	TRBJ2-7	TRBD2	CASSYDSSGAYEQYF	TGTGCCAGCAGTTACGATTCTAGCGGGGCCTACGAGCAGTACTTC
-	15	TRBV9	TRBJ2-3	TRBD2	CASSVIAGGTDTQYF	TGTGCCAGCAGCGTAATAGCGGGAGGAACAGATACGCAGTATTTT
-	16	TRBV5-5	TRBJ2-6	-	CASSPFGESGANVLTF	TGTGCCAGCAGCCCGTTCGGGGAATCTGGGGCCAACGTCCTGACTTTC